The 32 T cell receptor beta chains reported below all come from one sample, sequenced in a study of cytomegalovirus exposure and HLA in healthy donors. 60 Vbeta and 13 Jbeta primers were used in PCR. Here immunoSEQ multiplex PCR was the method, and the copy in TCRdb shows in-frame clones only, minus some. Counted here are more than 150,000 clones, about four fifths occurring once; the ten biggest clones make up less than 2%. Sequenced: PBMCs. These receptors came from a man aged 35-49 years in good health and CMV-seronegative.

This chain connects TRBV29-1 to TRBJ1-2; D gene unclear. Trimming pared 6 bases from V and 9 bases from J, leaving 23 bases between. From germline, CDR1 is SQVTM and CDR2 ANQGSEA. The CDR3 is made up of 14 amino acids. This CDR3 reads CSVQSGMEPKSYTF. DNA of the CDR3: TGCAGCGTCCAGTCGGGGATGGAACCCAAGAGCTACACCTTC.

This chain joins TRBV6-1 and TRBJ1-4; D may be TRBD1 (5 bases). The CDR3 contains 15 residues. V lost 5 bases and J lost 3, with 13 bases in between. Germline CDR1 and CDR2: MNHNS and SASEGT. CDR3 in amino acids: CASSTSGSANEKLFF. The CDR3 DNA reads as TGTGCCAGCAGTACATCAGGGTCTGCTAATGAAAAACTGTTTTTT.

J is TRBJ2-4 and V is TRBV9; 9 bases fit TRBD2. There are 17 residues in the CDR3. Germline-derived CDR1 and CDR2 are SGDLS and YYNGEE. V dropped 3 bases and J dropped 9; count of bases not matched to a gene: 16. The CDR3 coding sequence is TGTGCCAGCAGCGCCGCGGACGGCGGGAGGGAAACTGGCATTCAGTACTTC. As protein: CASSAADGGRETGIQYF.

The chain is built from TRBV18 and TRBJ1-3; D is undetermined. Trimming stripped 6 bases from V and 2 bases from J, with 20 bases between. This CDR3 spans 17 amino acids. Germline V gives CDR1 KGHSH, CDR2 LQKENI. CDR3 loop: CASSPQWSLVAGNTIYF. The DNA of the CDR3 is TGTGCCAGCTCCCCCCAGTGGAGCTTGGTAGCTGGAAACACCATATATTTT.

This clone was seen a handful of times. The same CDR3 can be traced to other DNA sequences in this sample. The J gene is TRBJ2-1, the V gene TRBV7-3; TRBD2 matches 10 bases. Trimming removed 2 bases from V and 3 bases from J; junction bases left unmatched: 1. There are 15 residues in the CDR3. Germline CDR1 SGHTA, CDR2 FQGTGA. The CDR3 bases are TGTGCCAGCAGCTTATTAGCGGGGGGCTACAATGAGCAGTTCTTC. Translation: CASSLLAGGYNEQFF.

The DNA of the CDR3 is TGTGCCAGCAGCGTAGGCCAGGCGACCCTCGGAGAGACCCAGTACTTC. It translates to CASSVGQATLGETQYF. V gene TRBV9 combines with J gene TRBJ2-5; the D is unclear. Germline-derived CDR1 and CDR2 are SGDLS and YYNGEE. The CDR3 loop spans 16 amino acids. V was pared by 0 bases and J by 4 bases, with 16 bases between.

The chain links TRBV6-5 to TRBJ2-1; 8 bases are a match to TRBD2. The CDR3 length is 15 residues. In germline, CDR1 is MNHEY, CDR2 SVGAGI. J was trimmed by 5 bases and V by 2 bases; bases with no gene match: 5. CDR3: CASSYGSGSHNEQFF. CDR3 nucleotide sequence: TGTGCCAGCAGTTACGGGAGCGGGAGCCACAATGAGCAGTTCTTC.

There are a few counts of this clone. The rearrangement uses TRBV19 and TRBJ1-1; 10 bases are a match to TRBD1. This CDR3 contains 17 residues. V dropped 7 bases and J dropped 1; count of bases not matched to a gene: 12. The V gene's germline CDR1 is LNHDA and CDR2 SQIVND (reference sequence). As DNA, the CDR3 is TGTGCCAGTAACGGGGGAGAAAGACAGGGGGCGAACACTGAAGCTTTCTTT. Translation: CASNGGERQGANTEAFF.

J is TRBJ2-7 and V is TRBV29-1, with 8 bases matching TRBD2. This CDR3 contains 13 residues. CDR1 SQVTM and CDR2 ANQGSEA come from the germline V gene. Trimming removed 2 bases from V and 4 bases from J; junction bases left unmatched: 4. CDR3 DNA: TGCAGCGTTGAACGGGAGGGCCCGTACGAGCAGTACTTC. As protein: CSVEREGPYEQYF.

The rearrangement links TRBV5-5 to TRBJ2-3; TRBD2 aligns across 7 bases. In germline, CDR1 is SGHKS, CDR2 YYEKEE (reference sequence). This CDR3 contains 16 residues. J lost 2 bases, V lost 6 bases, and 12 bases had no gene match. The chain's CDR3 is CASTRGVLALTDTQYF. CDR3 bases: TGTGCCAGCACCCGGGGGGTGCTAGCCCTCACAGATACGCAGTATTTT.

The gene calls are TRBV10-3 and TRBJ2-7; D is uncertain. The V gene lost 4 bases and the J gene lost 3 bases, with 10 bases spanning the gap. Looked up from germline, CDR1 is ENHRY and CDR2 is SYGVKD. The CDR3 consists of 13 residues. The CDR3 nucleotides read TGTGCCATCAGTGGGCAGGTGAACTACGAGCAGTACTTC. It translates to CAISGQVNYEQYF.

The chain has TRBV30 and TRBJ1-5; D uncertain. The CDR3 runs to 17 residues. V gave up 0 bases and J gave up 2 bases, with 17 bases separating them. Germline V gene lookup returns CDR1 GTSNPN and CDR2 SVGIG (reference sequence). This CDR3 is CAWSVQWASGGNQPQHF. CDR3 sequence (DNA): TGTGCCTGGAGTGTACAATGGGCGTCAGGCGGCAATCAGCCCCAGCATTTT.

V is TRBV27 and J is TRBJ2-6, with 7 nucleotides matching TRBD1. Germline V gene lookup returns CDR1 MNHEY and CDR2 SMNVEV (reference sequence). The trim removed 6 bases at V and 4 bases at J, leaving 6 bases unmatched. The CDR3 totals 15 residues. The CDR3: CASSLTGLGANVLTF. CDR3 nucleotide sequence: TGTGCCAGCAGCCTGACAGGGTTAGGGGCCAACGTCCTGACTTTC.

The chain employs TRBV14 and TRBJ1-1; no clear D. Germline CDR1 and CDR2: SGHDN and FVKESK. This CDR3 region has 13 residues. Trimming pared 2 bases from V and 1 base from J, leaving 5 bases between. The CDR3 DNA reads as TGTGCCAGCAGCCAACGGGGGAACACTGAAGCTTTCTTT. It encodes CASSQRGNTEAFF.

The chain employs TRBV4-3 and TRBJ2-3, with D perhaps TRBD2 (5 bases). The V end lost 0 bases, the J end lost 1 base, and 8 bases lay between the germline ends. CDR1 is LGHNA and CDR2 is YSLEER in the germline V gene. The CDR3 sequence is 15 residues long. This CDR3 reads CASSQDMRGTDTQYF. The CDR3 region has the DNA TGCGCCAGCAGCCAAGATATGCGGGGCACAGATACGCAGTATTTT.

The CDR3 sequence: CASSPSGGRETQYF. CDR3 DNA: TGTGCCAGCAGCCCTAGCGGGGGGAGGGAGACCCAGTACTTC. The V gene is TRBV28, the J gene TRBJ2-5, with TRBD2 matching 11 bases. J gave up 5 bases and V 6 bases, and 5 bases lay outside the gene matches. The CDR3 covers 14 residues. Germline V gives CDR1 MDHEN, CDR2 SYDVKM.

This chain joins TRBV9 and TRBJ2-3; maybe TRBD2 (6 bases). The V end was cut by 0 bases, the J end by 3 bases, with 11 bases between. The V gene's germline CDR1 is SGDLS and CDR2 YYNGEE. CDR3 length: 15 amino acids. The CDR3 nucleotides are TGTGCCAGCAGCGTAGGCCTAGCGCAAACAGATACGCAGTATTTT. Translating it yields CASSVGLAQTDTQYF.

V and J are TRBV7-2 and TRBJ2-5; 10 bases fit TRBD2. V was pared by 7 bases and J by 2 bases, with 13 bases of the junction left unmatched. In germline, CDR1 is SGHTA, CDR2 FQGNSA. The CDR3 is 17 residues long. For the CDR3, the DNA is TGTGCCAGCACCACTGCGCATAGCGGGGGGCAACAAGAGACCCAGTACTTC. It is translated as CASTTAHSGGQQETQYF.

The V gene is TRBV9, the J gene TRBJ1-4; TRBD1 matches 8 bases. This CDR3 contains 15 residues. CDR1 is SGDLS and CDR2 is YYNGEE in the germline V gene. V gave up 4 bases and J gave up 4 bases; unmatched junction bases: 6. For the CDR3, the DNA is TGTGCCAGCAGCCCTCGACAGGGGAGTAATGAAAAACTGTTTTTT. Residues: CASSPRQGSNEKLFF.

The chain couples TRBV6-5 to TRBJ2-7, with D possibly being TRBD1 (5 bases). Germline V CDR1 and CDR2: MNHEY, SVGAGI. V shed 2 bases and J shed 3 bases, with 5 bases lying between them. The CDR3 covers 12 residues. For the CDR3, the DNA is TGTGCCAGCAGTTACCAGGGCTACGAGCAGTACTTC. This gives the protein CASSYQGYEQYF.

This chain connects TRBV30 to TRBJ1-6; D unclear. CDR3 length: 14 amino acids. V was cut by 0 bases and J by 4 bases, with 7 bases left in between. CDR1 is GTSNPN and CDR2 is SVGIG in the germline V gene (reference sequence). The CDR3 nucleotides read TGTGCCTGGAGTGTACAGCTGTATAATTCACCCCTCCACTTT. Amino acids: CAWSVQLYNSPLHF.

V and J are TRBV14 and TRBJ2-2; 7 bases match TRBD2. The germline CDR1 and CDR2 sequences are SGHDN and FVKESK. CDR3 length: 15 amino acids. V dropped 5 bases and J dropped 1; count of bases not matched to a gene: 4. The CDR3, as DNA: TGTGCCAGCAGCTGGGACTACATGAACACCGGGGAGCTGTTTTTT. It encodes CASSWDYMNTGELFF.

The chain couples TRBV25-1 to TRBJ2-1, with 7 bases matching TRBD2. Trimming cost V 1 base and J 2 bases; bases outside gene matches: 5. This CDR3 contains 16 residues. Germline CDR1 and CDR2: MGHDK and SYGVNS. DNA of the CDR3: TGTGCCAGCAGTGAATTGGCTAGCGGAGCCTACAATGAGCAGTTCTTC. Protein product: CASSELASGAYNEQFF.

The rearrangement joins TRBV4-1 to TRBJ1-5; D gene uncertain. The CDR3 has 15 amino acids. The germline V gene encodes CDR1 MGHRA and CDR2 YSYEKL. V was cut by 4 bases and J by 2 bases, with 12 bases left in between. The CDR3 coding sequence is TGCGCCAGCAGCCTAGAGGGCCTTGGCAATCAGCCCCAGCATTTT. The encoded protein is CASSLEGLGNQPQHF.

The rearrangement uses TRBV5-1 and TRBJ1-6, with 10 nucleotides matching TRBD1. CDR1 and CDR2 (germline): SGHRS, YFSETQ. The J segment lost 7 bases and the V segment lost 4 bases, leaving 5 bases of the junction unmatched. The length of the CDR3 is 15 residues. The CDR3 sequence: CASSIGDRGNSPLHF. The CDR3 nucleotides read TGCGCCAGCAGCATCGGGGACAGGGGCAATTCACCCCTCCACTTT.

A few counts support this clone. The rearrangement joins TRBV27 to TRBJ2-1, with 11 positions matching TRBD2. With 3 bases clipped from V and 10 bases from J, the junction kept 11 bases outside the gene matches. Germline CDR1 MNHEY, CDR2 SMNVEV (reference sequence). The length of the CDR3 is 16 residues. CDR3 in DNA: TGTGCCAGCAGTTTCTTAACTAGCGGGAGAGGTGGGGAGCAGTTCTTC. Its translation: CASSFLTSGRGGEQFF.

The rearrangement uses TRBV9 and TRBJ2-1, with 7 positions matching TRBD2. CDR3 length equals 16 residues. The V gene end was trimmed by 0 bases and the J gene end by 5 bases; junction bases not matched to a gene: 8. CDR1 is SGDLS and CDR2 is YYNGEE in the germline V gene. Written as DNA, the CDR3 is TGTGCCAGCAGCGTAGGGACTAGAGTTAGCCACAATGAGCAGTTCTTC. This sequence encodes CASSVGTRVSHNEQFF.

The DNA of the CDR3 is TGTGCCACCAAGGCAGGGGGCGTTCAGCCCCAGCATTTT. Protein: CATKAGGVQPQHF. The gene calls are TRBV19 and TRBJ1-5, with 8 nucleotides matching TRBD1. Trimming removed 10 bases from V and 6 bases from J; junction bases left unmatched: 8. CDR3 length: 13 amino acids. Looked up from germline, CDR1 is LNHDA and CDR2 is SQIVND (reference sequence).

The rearrangement joins TRBV5-1 to TRBJ2-1; 9 bases line up with TRBD1. V trimming: 2 bases; J trimming: 7 bases; junction bases outside the gene matches: 10. From germline, CDR1 is SGHRS and CDR2 YFSETQ. The CDR3 contains 16 residues. CDR3 DNA sequence: TGCGCCAGCAGCTTACAGGGGGCGGAGATCGGGAATGAGCAGTTCTTC. It codes for CASSLQGAEIGNEQFF.

The V gene is TRBV11-3, the J gene TRBJ2-1; tentatively, D is TRBD1 (6 bases). Trimming removed 6 bases at V and 14 bases at J, with 17 bases between. This CDR3 is built from 12 residues. Germline V gene data show CDR1 as SGHNT and CDR2 as YENEEA. As DNA, the CDR3 is TGTGCCAGCAGTTTGATGGGGACAAGGGAGTTCTTC. Its protein product is CASSLMGTREFF. Looking up the rest from reference TRBV11-3 and TRBJ2-1 gives the full variable domain: EAGVVQSPRYKIIEKKQPVAFWCNPISGHNTLYWYLQNLGQGPELLIRYENEEAVDDSQLPKDRFSAERLKGVDSTLKIQPAELGDSAVYLCASSLMGTREFFGPGTRLTVL.

The chain employs TRBV7-6 and TRBJ1-1; TRBD1 matches 8 bases. The germline V gene has CDR1 SGHVS and CDR2 FNYEAQ. The CDR3 spans 13 residues. J was trimmed by 10 bases and V by 4 bases; bases with no gene match: 8. As DNA, the CDR3 is TGTGCCAGCAGCTCTGACAGGGGAGTGGTAGCTTTCTTT. Residues: CASSSDRGVVAFF.

The V and J genes are TRBV21-1 and TRBJ2-3; TRBD1 was called by the table and not checked on the DNA. TRBV21-1 is assigned pseudogene status. This CDR3 is 15 amino acids long. The CDR3 nucleotides read TGTGCCAGCAGCAAATGCCAGGGTCGCACAGATACGCAGTATTTT. Residues: CASSKCQGRTDTQYF.